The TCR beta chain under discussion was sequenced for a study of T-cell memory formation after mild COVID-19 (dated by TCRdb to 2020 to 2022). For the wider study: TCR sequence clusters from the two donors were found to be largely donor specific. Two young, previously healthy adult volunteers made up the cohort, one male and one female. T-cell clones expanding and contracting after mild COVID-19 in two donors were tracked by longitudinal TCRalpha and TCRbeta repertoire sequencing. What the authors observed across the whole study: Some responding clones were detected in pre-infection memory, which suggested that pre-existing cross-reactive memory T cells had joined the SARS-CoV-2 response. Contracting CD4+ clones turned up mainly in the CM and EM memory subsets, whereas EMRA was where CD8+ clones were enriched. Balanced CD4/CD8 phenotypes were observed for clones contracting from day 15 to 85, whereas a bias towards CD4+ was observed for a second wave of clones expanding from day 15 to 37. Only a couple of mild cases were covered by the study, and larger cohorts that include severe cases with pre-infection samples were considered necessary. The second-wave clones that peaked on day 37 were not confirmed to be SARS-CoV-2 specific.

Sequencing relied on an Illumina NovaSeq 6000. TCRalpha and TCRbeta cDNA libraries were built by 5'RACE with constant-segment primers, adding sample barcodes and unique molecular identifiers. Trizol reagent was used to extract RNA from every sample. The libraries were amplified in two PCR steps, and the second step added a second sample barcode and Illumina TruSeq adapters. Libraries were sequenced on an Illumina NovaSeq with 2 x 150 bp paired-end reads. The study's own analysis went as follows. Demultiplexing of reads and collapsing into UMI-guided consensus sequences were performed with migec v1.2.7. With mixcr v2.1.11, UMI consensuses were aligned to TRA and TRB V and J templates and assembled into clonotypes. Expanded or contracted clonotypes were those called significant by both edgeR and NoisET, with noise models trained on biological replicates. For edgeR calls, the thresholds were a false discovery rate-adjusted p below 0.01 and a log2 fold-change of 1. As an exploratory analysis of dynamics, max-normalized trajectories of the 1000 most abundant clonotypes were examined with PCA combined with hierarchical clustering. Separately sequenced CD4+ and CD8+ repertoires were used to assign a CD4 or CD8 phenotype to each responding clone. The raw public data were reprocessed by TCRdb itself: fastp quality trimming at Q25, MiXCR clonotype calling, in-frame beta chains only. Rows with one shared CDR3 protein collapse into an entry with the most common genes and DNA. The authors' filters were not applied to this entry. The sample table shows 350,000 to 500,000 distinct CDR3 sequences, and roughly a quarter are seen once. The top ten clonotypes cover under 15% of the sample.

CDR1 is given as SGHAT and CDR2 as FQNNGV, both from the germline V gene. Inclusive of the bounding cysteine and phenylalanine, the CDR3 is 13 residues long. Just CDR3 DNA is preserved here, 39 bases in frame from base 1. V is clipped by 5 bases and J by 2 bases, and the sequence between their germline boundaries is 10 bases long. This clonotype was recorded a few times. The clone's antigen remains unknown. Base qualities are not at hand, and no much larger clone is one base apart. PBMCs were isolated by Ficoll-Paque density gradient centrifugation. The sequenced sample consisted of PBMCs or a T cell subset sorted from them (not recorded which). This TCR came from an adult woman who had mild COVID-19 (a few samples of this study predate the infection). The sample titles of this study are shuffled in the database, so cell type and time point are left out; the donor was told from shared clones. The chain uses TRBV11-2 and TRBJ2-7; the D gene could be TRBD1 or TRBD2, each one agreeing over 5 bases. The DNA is TGTGCCAGCAGCCGACGGGGCCCCTACGAGCAGTACTTC. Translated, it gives CASSRRGPYEQYF.